This T cell receptor (beta chain) was found in a study of blood T cell repertoires in COVID-19. About the research overall: Samples representing acute and convalescent COVID-19 were sourced from the United States, Italy and Spain. T cells, B-cell-depleted T cells, or PBMCs supplied cDNA or gDNA.

The authors' processing: Counts of nucleated cells, estimated from reference gene primer amplification, were obtained. Method: immunoSEQ multiplex PCR; TCRdb's copy keeps in-frame clones and lacks some. The V and J calls and clone size come from that table; D and trimming were worked out from the DNA. The sample lists about 160,000 clones, over 80% occurring once. CDR1 and CDR2 from the germline V gene are DFQATT and SNEGSKA (reference sequence). Deletions cut 6 bases from V and 7 bases from J, with 10 bases between. The CDR3 is 11 amino acids. The count of this clone is one. The rearrangement links TRBV20-1 to TRBJ2-1, with no clear D. Sequencing input: peripheral blood. This receptor was identified in a man older than 75 with acute or convalescent COVID-19. The CDR3 region has the DNA TGCAGTGCCGCGGTCGAGAATGAGCAGTTCTTC. Its translation: CSAAVENEQFF.